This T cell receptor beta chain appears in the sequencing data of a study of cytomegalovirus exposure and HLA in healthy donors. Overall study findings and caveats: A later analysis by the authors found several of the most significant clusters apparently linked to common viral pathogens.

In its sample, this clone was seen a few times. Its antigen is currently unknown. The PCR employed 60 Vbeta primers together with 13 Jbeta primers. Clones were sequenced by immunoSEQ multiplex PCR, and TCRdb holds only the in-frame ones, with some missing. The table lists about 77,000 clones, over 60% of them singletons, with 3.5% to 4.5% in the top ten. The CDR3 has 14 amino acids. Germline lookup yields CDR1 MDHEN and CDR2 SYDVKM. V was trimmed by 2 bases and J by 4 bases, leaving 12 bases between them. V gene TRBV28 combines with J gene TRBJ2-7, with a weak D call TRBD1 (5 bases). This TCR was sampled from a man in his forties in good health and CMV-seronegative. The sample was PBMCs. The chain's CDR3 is CASSLLGSGYEQYF. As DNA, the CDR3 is TGTGCCAGCAGTTTACTAGGGTCAGGGTACGAGCAGTACTTC.